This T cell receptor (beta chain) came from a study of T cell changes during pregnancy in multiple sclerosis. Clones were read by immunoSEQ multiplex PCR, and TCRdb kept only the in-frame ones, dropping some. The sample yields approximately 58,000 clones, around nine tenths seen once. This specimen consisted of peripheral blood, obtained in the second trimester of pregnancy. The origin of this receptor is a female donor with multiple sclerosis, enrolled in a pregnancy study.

As DNA, the CDR3 is TGTGCCAGCAGTCCAAAAACCGGGACAGGGGCCTACGAGCAGTACTTC. Its translation: CASSPKTGTGAYEQYF. The chain couples TRBV7-9 to TRBJ2-7; 10 nucleotides align to TRBD1. Germline lookup yields CDR1 SEHNR and CDR2 FQNEAQ (reference sequence). The CDR3 runs to 16 residues. After removal of 6 bases from V and 2 bases from J, the junction contained 10 bases not matched to a gene.